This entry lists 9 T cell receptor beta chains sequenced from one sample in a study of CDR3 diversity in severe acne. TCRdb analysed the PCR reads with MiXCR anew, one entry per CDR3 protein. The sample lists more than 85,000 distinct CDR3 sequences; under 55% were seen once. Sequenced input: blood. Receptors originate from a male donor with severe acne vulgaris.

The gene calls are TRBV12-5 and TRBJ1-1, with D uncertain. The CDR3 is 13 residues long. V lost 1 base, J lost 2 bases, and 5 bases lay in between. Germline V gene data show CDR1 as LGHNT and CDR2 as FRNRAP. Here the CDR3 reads CASGLARNTEAFF. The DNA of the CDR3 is TGTGCTAGTGGTTTGGCCCGTAACACTGAAGCTTTCTTT. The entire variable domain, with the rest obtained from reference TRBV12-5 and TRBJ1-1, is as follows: DARVTQTPRHKVTEMGQEVTMRCQPILGHNTVFWYRQTMMQGLELLAYFRNRAPLDDSGMPKDRFSAEMPDATLATLKIQPSEPRDSAVYFCASGLARNTEAFFGQGTRLTVV.

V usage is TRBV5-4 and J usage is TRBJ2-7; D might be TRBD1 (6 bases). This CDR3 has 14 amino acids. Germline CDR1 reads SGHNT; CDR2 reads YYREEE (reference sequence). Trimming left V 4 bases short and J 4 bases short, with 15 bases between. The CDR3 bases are TGTGCCAGCAGCATACGACAGGCCCCTTACGAGCAGTACTTC. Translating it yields CASSIRQAPYEQYF. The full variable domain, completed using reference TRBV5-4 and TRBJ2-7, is ETGVTQSPTHLIKTRGQQVTLRCSSQSGHNTVSWYQQALGQGPQFIFQYYREEENGRGNFPPRFSGLQFPNYSSELNVNALELDDSALYLCASSIRQAPYEQYFGPGTRLTVT.

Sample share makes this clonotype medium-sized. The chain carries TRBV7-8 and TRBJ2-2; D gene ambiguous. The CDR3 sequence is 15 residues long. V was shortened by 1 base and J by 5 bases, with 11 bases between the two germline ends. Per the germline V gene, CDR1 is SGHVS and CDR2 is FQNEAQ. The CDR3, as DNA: TGTGCCAGCAGCTTAGTGAGGATGGATACCGGGGAGCTGTTTTTT. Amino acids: CASSLVRMDTGELFF.

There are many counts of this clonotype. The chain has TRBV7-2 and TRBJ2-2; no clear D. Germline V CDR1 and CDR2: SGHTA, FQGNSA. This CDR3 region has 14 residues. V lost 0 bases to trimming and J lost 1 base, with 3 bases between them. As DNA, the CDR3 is TGTGCCAGCAGCTTAGCCTGGAACACCGGGGAGCTGTTTTTT. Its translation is CASSLAWNTGELFF. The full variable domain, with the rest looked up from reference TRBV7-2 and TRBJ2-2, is GAGVSQSPSNKVTEKGKDVELRCDPISGHTALYWYRQSLGQGLEFLIYFQGNSAPDKSGLPSDRFSAERTGGSVSTLTIQRTQQEDSAVYLCASSLAWNTGELFFGEGSRLTVL.

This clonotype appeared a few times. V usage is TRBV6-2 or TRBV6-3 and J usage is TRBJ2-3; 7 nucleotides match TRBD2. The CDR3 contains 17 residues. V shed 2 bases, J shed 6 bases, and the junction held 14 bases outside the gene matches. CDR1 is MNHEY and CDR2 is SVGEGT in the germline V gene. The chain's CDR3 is CASSYQSQRGPRDTQYF. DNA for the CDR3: TGTGCCAGCAGTTACCAGTCCCAGCGGGGTCCGAGGGATACGCAGTATTTT.

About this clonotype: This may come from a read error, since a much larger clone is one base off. The CDR3 is CASSQEWGANQPQHF. Here the CDR3 DNA reads TGTGCCAGCAGCCAAGAGTGGGGAGCTAATCAGCCCCAGCATTTT. The rearrangement uses TRBV7-2 and TRBJ1-5; no reliable D call. The CDR3 totals 15 residues. Germline V gene lookup returns CDR1 SGHTA and CDR2 FQGNSA. V shed 5 bases and J shed 4 bases, with 15 bases lying between them. The full variable domain, its missing parts supplied by reference TRBV7-2 and TRBJ1-5, is GAGVSQSPSNKVTEKGKDVELRCDPISGHTALYWYRQSLGQGLEFLIYFQGNSAPDKSGLPSDRFSAERTGGSVSTLTIQRTQQEDSAVYLCASSQEWGANQPQHFGDGTRLSIL.

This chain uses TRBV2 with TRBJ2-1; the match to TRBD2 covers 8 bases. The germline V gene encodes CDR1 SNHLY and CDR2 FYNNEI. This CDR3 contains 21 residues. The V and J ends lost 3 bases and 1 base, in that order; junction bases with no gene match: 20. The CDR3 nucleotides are TGTGCCAGCAGTGACTCTTCCGGGGGCGGTAAGCGGGAGTGGTCCTACAATGAGCAGTTCTTC. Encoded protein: CASSDSSGGGKREWSYNEQFF. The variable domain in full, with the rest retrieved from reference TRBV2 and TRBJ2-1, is EPEVTQTPSHQVTQMGQEVILRCVPISNHLYFYWYRQILGQKVEFLVSFYNNEISEKSEIFDDQFSVERPDGSNFTLKIRSTKLEDSAMYFCASSDSSGGGKREWSYNEQFFGPGTRLTVL.

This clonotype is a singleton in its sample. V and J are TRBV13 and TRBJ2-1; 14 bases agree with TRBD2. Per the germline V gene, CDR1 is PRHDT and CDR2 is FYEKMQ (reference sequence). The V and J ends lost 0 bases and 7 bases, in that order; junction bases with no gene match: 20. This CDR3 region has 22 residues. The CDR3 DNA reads TGTGCCAGCAGCTTAGGGTCTATGTGGGGACTAGCGGGAGAGGGGACTTTAAATGAGCAGTTCTTC. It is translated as CASSLGSMWGLAGEGTLNEQFF.

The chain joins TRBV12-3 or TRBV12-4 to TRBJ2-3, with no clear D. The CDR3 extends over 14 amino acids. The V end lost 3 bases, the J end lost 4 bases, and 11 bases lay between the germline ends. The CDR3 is CASSFRLAADTQYF. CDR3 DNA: TGTGCCAGCAGTTTTCGGTTAGCCGCAGATACGCAGTATTTT.